This T cell receptor beta chain was retrieved from a study of T cell repertoires in cytomegalovirus infection. Study-level background: Both a matching HLA type and CMV infection were indicated by public TCR beta signatures.

General study points: CMV carriers with the relevant HLA were identified by cumulative public TCR beta family frequency. HLA-C-restricted CMV clonotypes gave the most frequent clonotype in two of eight donors.

V shed 6 bases, J shed 10 bases, and the junction held 6 bases outside the gene matches. This CDR3 has 14 residues. Germline V lookup: CDR1 MNHEY, CDR2 SVGEGT. This clonotype was observed a handful of times. No antigen is known for it. A single record per CDR3 protein comes from TCRdb applying MiXCR to the reads. Counted here are around 300,000 distinct CDR3 sequences, around 25% occurring once; the ten biggest clones make up over 11%. Sequencing was carried out using PBMCs. The sequence was collected from a human donor in good health (CMV status not recorded). Some clones in this sample may be carry-over from other donors' samples. V and J are TRBV6-2 or TRBV6-3 and TRBJ2-1; TRBD2 matches 13 bases. The CDR3 reads CASSRLAGGREQFF. In DNA, the CDR3 is TGTGCCAGCAGCAGACTAGCGGGAGGAAGGGAGCAGTTCTTC.